In this sample, the clone carrying this TCR beta chain turned up many times. The target antigen is unknown. The data derive from a study of T cells after yellow fever vaccination. Turning to the study itself: Fractions with few cells were prepared using SMART-Seq v4 Ultra Low Input. Overall study findings and caveats: Subsequent to the booster, the majority of primary-vaccination clones reappeared (under 98% CD4, roughly 90% CD8).

In making TCR cDNA, 5'RACE template switching added a universal primer site and UMIs to it. TCRdb analysed the 5' RACE reads with MiXCR anew, one entry per CDR3 protein. The table lists roughly 330,000 distinct CDR3 sequences, roughly 4% of them singletons. Sequencing used PBMCs, obtained 5 days after the yellow fever booster vaccination. The source of this sequence is a man younger than 35 who received the YFV17D yellow fever vaccine.

Here the CDR3 reads CASSRDRSTNEKLFF. DNA of the CDR3: TGTGCCAGCAGTCGCGACAGATCCACTAATGAAAAACTGTTTTTT. The chain links TRBV6-5 to TRBJ1-4; the D gene is possibly TRBD1 (5 bases). The CDR3 totals 15 residues. V lost 5 bases and J lost 2, with 12 bases in between. In germline, CDR1 is MNHEY, CDR2 SVGAGI.